The clone carrying this T cell receptor beta chain has more than one count but fewer than ten. Its cognate antigen is unknown. V lost 2 bases to trimming and J lost 3 bases; unmatched junction nucleotides: 4. The CDR3 is 17 amino acids. Germline values: CDR1 LGHNA, CDR2 YSLEER. This sample stems from a study of T cells after yellow fever vaccination. Study conclusions and caveats: The CD4 compartment and the CD8 compartment contained a small share of clonotypes in common.

In making TCR cDNA, 5'RACE template switching added a universal primer site and UMIs to it. MiXCR, run by TCRdb on the 5' RACE reads, gives a single entry per CDR3 protein. The profile shows 280,000 or so distinct CDR3 sequences, approximately 10% of them singletons. This clonotype was sampled from a man aged 18-30 years who received the YFV17D yellow fever vaccine. This chain joins TRBV4-3 and TRBJ2-6; TRBD1 aligns across 10 bases. This sample comprised CD4+ T cells sorted from PBMCs, obtained 5 days after the yellow fever booster vaccination. CDR3: CASSQWTGGSGANVLTF. The CDR3 DNA follows: TGCGCCAGCAGCCAATGGACAGGGGGGAGTGGGGCCAACGTCCTGACTTTC.